This TCR beta chain stems from a study of technical replicates of blood from a handful of donors. Using immunoSEQ multiplex PCR, the repertoire was profiled, and TCRdb retains in-frame clones only, with some absent. The sample yields 7,500 or so clones, 90% to 97% seen once. The table lists this clone with a count of one. V dropped 5 bases and J dropped 6 bases, with 11 bases sitting between them. CDR1 is SNHLY and CDR2 is FYNNEI in the germline V gene. This CDR3 has 12 residues. This clonotype originated in a human donor in good health. The sequencing sample was made of PBMCs. The chain recombines TRBV2 with TRBJ2-7, with D possibly matching TRBD2 (5 bases). For the CDR3, the DNA is TGTGCCAGCAGTAACCGACTAATCGAGCAGTACTTC. As protein: CASSNRLIEQYF.